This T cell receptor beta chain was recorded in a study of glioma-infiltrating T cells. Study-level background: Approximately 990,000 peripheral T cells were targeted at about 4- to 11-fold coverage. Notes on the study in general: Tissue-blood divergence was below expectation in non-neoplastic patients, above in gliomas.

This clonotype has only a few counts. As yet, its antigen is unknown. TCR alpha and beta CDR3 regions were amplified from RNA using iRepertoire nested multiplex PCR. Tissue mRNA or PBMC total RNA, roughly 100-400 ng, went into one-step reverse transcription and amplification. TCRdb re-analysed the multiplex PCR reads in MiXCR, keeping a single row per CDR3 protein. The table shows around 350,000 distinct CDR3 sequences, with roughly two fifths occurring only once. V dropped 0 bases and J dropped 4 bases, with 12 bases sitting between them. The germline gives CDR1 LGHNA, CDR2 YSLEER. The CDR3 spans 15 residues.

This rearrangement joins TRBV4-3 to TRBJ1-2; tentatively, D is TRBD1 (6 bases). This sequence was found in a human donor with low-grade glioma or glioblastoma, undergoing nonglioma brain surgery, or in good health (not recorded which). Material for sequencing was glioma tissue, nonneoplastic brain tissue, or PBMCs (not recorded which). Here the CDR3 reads CASSQDLTGSYGYTF. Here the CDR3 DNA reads TGCGCCAGCAGCCAAGACCTCACAGGGTCCTATGGCTACACCTTC.